This record looks at one T cell receptor beta chain sequence and its context. As yet, its antigen is unknown. The CDR3 sequence is 18 residues long. Trimming at V came to 2 bases and at J to 0 bases, leaving 11 bases not matched to a gene. Germline loops: CDR1 LNHNV, CDR2 YYDKDF (reference sequence). This record belongs to a study of shared clonotypes between healthy human individuals. Study details: There were three CD4 naive, three CD4 memory, two CD8 naive and one CD8 memory plates per donor. Regarding the study as a whole: Sampling covered nothing but blood. Tissue TCR repertoires likely differ from those found in blood.

Each cell subset's genomic DNA was divided evenly among several immunoSEQ plates. Data came from immunoSEQ multiplex PCR; TCRdb stores just in-frame clones and leaves some out. The table lists fewer than 850,000 clones, less than 95% of them singletons. This chain uses TRBV15 with TRBJ2-7; TRBD2 matches 9 bases. The TCR comes from a man between 18 and 35 years old in good health. Some clones in this sample may be carry-over from other donors' samples. Material: memory CD8+ T cells from PBMCs. The subset here: CD45RO+ cells pooled with CCR7-negative TemRA cells. CDR3 residues: CATSRPDGRLADSYEQYF. CDR3 DNA sequence: TGTGCCACCAGCAGACCAGATGGCCGACTAGCGGACTCCTACGAGCAGTACTTC.